This T cell receptor (beta chain) came from a study of identical twins. Broader study findings: Models came in too low on out-of-frame TCR alpha sharing in monozygotic twins. Invariant cells of the MAIT and iNKT types might have partly distorted the zero-insertion analyses.

This clonotype was seen a few times. As yet, its antigen is unknown. The authors used template switching to add a universal primer site and gave cDNA unique molecular identifiers. TCRdb re-analysed the 5' RACE reads in MiXCR, keeping a single row per CDR3 protein. The sample includes hundreds of thousands of distinct CDR3 sequences, less than 25% seen only once; the top ten take 4.3%. Germline CDR1 and CDR2: MNHEY and SVGEGT. CDR3 size: 20 residues. J lost 5 bases, V lost 2 bases, and 18 bases had no gene match. Another study also made use of these data, one on T cells expressing NK-cell markers. That work states: T cells sorted in several experiments were restricted to alpha-beta TCR T cells by an anti-gamma-delta TCR antibody.

The V call is TRBV6-2 or TRBV6-3, the J call TRBJ2-1; 10 bases fit TRBD2. The sequence derives from a woman aged 18-29 years in good health. The sample taken for sequencing was PBMCs. The CDR3 loop reads CASSYPENRPLAGLNNEQFF. CDR3 nucleotide sequence: TGTGCCAGCAGTTACCCTGAAAATCGACCACTAGCGGGGCTAAACAATGAGCAGTTCTTC.